The 32 T cell receptor beta chains presented below share a single source sample, sequenced in a study of Ad26.COV2.S vaccination and SARS-CoV-2 variants. Treatment denoted: over 15 received Ad26.COV2.S at low or high dose, single or two shots; five or six received placebo; per-sample allocation not given. Material that was analyzed had been drawn on day 63 after the first vaccine or placebo injection. Data came from immunoSEQ multiplex PCR; TCRdb stores just in-frame clones and leaves some out. The sample gives hundreds of thousands of clones, around 87% of which show up once; under 4% is in the top ten. Source: peripheral blood, taken in a trial of Ad26.COV2.S vaccine versus placebo. These receptors all stem from a person aged 18-65 years who received the Ad26.COV2.S COVID-19 vaccine or a placebo.

The chain employs TRBV28 and TRBJ2-7; the match to TRBD2 covers 9 bases. This CDR3 contains 15 residues. In germline, CDR1 is MDHEN, CDR2 SYDVKM. With 6 bases clipped from V and 6 bases from J, the junction kept 12 bases outside the gene matches. This chain's CDR3 is CASRTGTSSPFEQYF. CDR3 nucleotides: TGTGCCAGCAGGACCGGGACTAGCTCTCCCTTCGAGCAGTACTTC.

This chain uses TRBV2 with TRBJ1-1; 7 bases fit TRBD1. Germline loops: CDR1 SNHLY, CDR2 FYNNEI. V lost 5 bases and J lost 4; bases outside the gene matches: 4. The length of the CDR3 is 13 residues. The CDR3 region is CASSPQGGTEAFF. The CDR3 bases are TGTGCCAGCAGTCCTCAGGGGGGCACTGAAGCTTTCTTT. Looking up the rest from reference TRBV2 and TRBJ1-1 gives the full variable domain: EPEVTQTPSHQVTQMGQEVILRCVPISNHLYFYWYRQILGQKVEFLVSFYNNEISEKSEIFDDQFSVERPDGSNFTLKIRSTKLEDSAMYFCASSPQGGTEAFFGQGTRLTVV.

This clone was seen just once. The V and J genes are TRBV6-6 and TRBJ2-3; TRBD1 might be the D (5 bases). This CDR3 is built from 14 residues. Trimming took 6 bases from V and 3 from J, leaving 13 bases between them. The germline gives CDR1 MNHNY, CDR2 SVGAGI (reference sequence). DNA of the CDR3: TGTGCCAGCAGAAAAGGGGTATTTACAGATACGCAGTATTTT. Translation gives CASRKGVFTDTQYF.

The rearrangement uses TRBV5-4 and TRBJ2-7; 8 nucleotides align to TRBD2. The CDR3 runs to 15 residues. Trimming took 4 bases from V and 6 from J; bases not matched to a gene: 12. Germline CDR1 is SGHNT and CDR2 is YYREEE (reference sequence). CDR3 sequence reads: CASSGRASGSGEQYF. The DNA of the CDR3 is TGTGCCAGCAGCGGTCGGGCCAGCGGGAGCGGCGAGCAGTACTTC.

The chain combines TRBV5-1 with TRBJ2-3; D is uncertain. CDR1 and CDR2 (germline): SGHRS, YFSETQ. CDR3 length: 13 amino acids. Trimming stripped 0 bases from V and 3 bases from J, with 5 bases between. The CDR3 DNA reads as TGCGCCAGCAGCTTGGATCGAACAGATACGCAGTATTTT. It is translated as CASSLDRTDTQYF.

The J gene is TRBJ2-1, the V gene TRBV4-3; 8 bases align to TRBD2. CDR1 and CDR2 from the germline V gene are LGHNA and YSLEER. J was trimmed by 7 bases and V by 4 bases; bases with no gene match: 12. The CDR3 is made up of 16 amino acids. The CDR3 DNA reads as TGCGCCAGCAGCCCTCGACAAGCGGGGGATAAGAATGAGCAGTTCTTC. Protein sequence: CASSPRQAGDKNEQFF.

The J gene is TRBJ1-2, the V gene TRBV6-5, with 7 bases that match TRBD1. In germline, CDR1 is MNHEY, CDR2 SVGAGI. The ends lost 4 bases at V and 4 bases at J; junction bases unmatched: 12. The CDR3 runs to 16 residues. The CDR3 reads CASSSLDGTVIYGYTF. DNA for the CDR3: TGTGCCAGCAGTTCCTTGGACGGGACAGTAATCTATGGCTACACCTTC.

V and J are TRBV25-1 and TRBJ2-2, with D possibly being TRBD1 (6 bases). The V and J ends lost 3 bases and 13 bases respectively, with 15 bases between them. The CDR3 has 13 amino acids. Looked up from germline, CDR1 is MGHDK and CDR2 is SYGVNS. The DNA for the CDR3 is TGTGCCAGCAGTGACCCCGGACAGTCGTGGCTGTTTTTT. Encoded protein: CASSDPGQSWLFF.

The chain has TRBV5-1 and TRBJ1-1; D is possibly TRBD1 (5 bases). This CDR3 region has 16 residues. Germline CDR1 and CDR2: SGHRS and YFSETQ. The V gene lost 3 bases and the J gene lost 1 base, with 16 bases spanning the gap. The DNA for the CDR3 is TGCGCCAGCAGCTGGGAAAAAACAGGAGAGAACACTGAAGCTTTCTTT. Its translation: CASSWEKTGENTEAFF.

The chain uses TRBV4-3 and TRBJ1-3, with 9 nucleotides matching TRBD1. Per the germline V gene, CDR1 is LGHNA and CDR2 is YSLEER. With 3 bases clipped from V and 2 bases from J, the junction kept 2 bases outside the gene matches. This CDR3 spans 15 amino acids. CDR3 nucleotides: TGCGCCAGCAGCCAGCGGACAGGGGCTGGAAACACCATATATTTT. This encodes CASSQRTGAGNTIYF.

J is TRBJ2-2 and V is TRBV25-1; a weak D match, TRBD2 (6 bases). The CDR3 has 16 residues. V shed 6 bases and J shed 4 bases, with 18 bases lying between them. Germline CDR1 and CDR2: MGHDK and SYGVNS. This CDR3 reads CASSGPGGVGTGELFF. CDR3 nucleotides: TGTGCCAGCAGCGGACCTGGAGGGGTTGGCACCGGGGAGCTGTTTTTT.

This sequence joins TRBV7-3 and TRBJ2-7; possible D gene TRBD1, 6 bases. Germline assignment: CDR1 SGHTA and CDR2 FQGTGA. The CDR3 is 15 amino acids. Trimming removed 5 bases from V and 2 bases from J, with 16 bases in between. The CDR3 is CASSKGRGRTYEQYF. In DNA form, the CDR3 reads TGTGCCAGCAGCAAAGGCAGGGGCCGAACCTACGAGCAGTACTTC.

The rearrangement links TRBV28 to TRBJ2-7, with D hard to call. This CDR3 contains 13 residues. With 4 bases removed from V and 2 bases from J, the gap between germline ends came to 9 bases. Germline V gene sequence: CDR1 MDHEN, CDR2 SYDVKM. The CDR3 region has the DNA TGTGCCAGCAGTTCCGGGTTAACCTACGAGCAGTACTTC. Translated: CASSSGLTYEQYF.

This chain uses TRBV4-1 with TRBJ1-4; the D is unclear. Trimming shortened V by 4 bases and J by 6 bases, and 12 bases separated the two germline ends. The CDR3 extends over 14 amino acids. Germline CDR1 reads MGHRA; CDR2 reads YSYEKL. CDR3 in amino acids: CASSLAGRDEKLFF. The DNA for the CDR3 is TGCGCCAGCAGCCTAGCCGGTAGGGATGAAAAACTGTTTTTT.

The J gene is TRBJ2-3, the V gene TRBV3-1 (or the pseudogene TRBV3-2); unclear D gene. The CDR3 contains 15 residues. Germline lookup yields CDR1 LGHDT and CDR2 YNNKEL (reference sequence). V shed 1 base and J shed 3 bases, with 11 bases lying between them. The CDR3, as DNA: TGTGCCAGCAGCCAAGCCACCCTGCGAACAGATACGCAGTATTTT. Translating it yields CASSQATLRTDTQYF.

The chain links TRBV13 to TRBJ1-6; tentatively, D is TRBD1 (6 bases). Germline-derived CDR1 and CDR2 are PRHDT and FYEKMQ (reference sequence). The CDR3 has 16 amino acids. The V and J ends lost 5 bases and 7 bases respectively, with 18 bases between them. The CDR3 here is CASSLQVTGLNSPLHF. The CDR3 coding sequence is TGTGCCAGCAGCCTACAGGTCACAGGGCTGAATTCACCCCTCCACTTT.

The chain is built from TRBV27 and TRBJ2-1; 9 bases line up with TRBD1. The germline V gene has CDR1 MNHEY and CDR2 SMNVEV (reference sequence). V shed 2 bases, J shed 8 bases, and the junction held 7 bases outside the gene matches. The CDR3 has 15 residues. CDR3 DNA: TGTGCCAGCAGTTTAGGCGGGACAGGGCGCGATGAGCAGTTCTTC. It codes for CASSLGGTGRDEQFF.

This clone has only one observation. This chain connects TRBV11-2 to TRBJ2-4; D may match TRBD1 or TRBD2 (5 bases each). This CDR3 comprises 13 residues. Trimming removed 4 bases at V and 7 bases at J, with 11 bases between. The germline V gene encodes CDR1 SGHAT and CDR2 FQNNGV. The CDR3 spells CASSWDVKNIQYF. The CDR3 nucleotides read TGTGCCAGCAGCTGGGACGTGAAGAACATTCAGTACTTC.

J is TRBJ2-2 and V is TRBV9, with D unresolved. CDR3 length: 13 amino acids. V lost 3 bases and J lost 2, with 5 bases in between. CDR1 and CDR2 (germline): SGDLS, YYNGEE. CDR3 sequence (DNA): TGTGCCAGCAGCGACCCTAACACCGGGGAGCTGTTTTTT. This codes for CASSDPNTGELFF.

The genes are TRBV12-5 and TRBJ1-1, with D tentatively TRBD1 (5 bases). Germline V gene data show CDR1 as LGHNT and CDR2 as FRNRAP. This CDR3 contains 13 residues. With 7 bases removed from V and 6 bases from J, the gap between germline ends came to 15 bases. CDR3 nucleotides: TGTGCTAGTGCCCTGGGGCCCATTGCTGAAGCTTTCTTT. Protein product: CASALGPIAEAFF.

The CDR3 loop is CASSAPGQIIEQFF. In DNA, the CDR3 is TGTGCCAGTAGTGCTCCGGGACAGATTATTGAGCAGTTCTTC. The chain uses TRBV19 and TRBJ2-1; 7 bases are shared with TRBD1. The CDR3 has 14 residues. Trimming cost V 5 bases and J 9 bases; bases outside gene matches: 10. Germline V lookup: CDR1 LNHDA, CDR2 SQIVND (reference sequence).

V gene TRBV20-1 combines with J gene TRBJ2-1; 9 bases are a match to TRBD2. V trimming: 5 bases; J trimming: 9 bases; junction bases outside the gene matches: 2. CDR3 length: 11 residues. Germline CDR1 DFQATT, CDR2 SNEGSKA (reference sequence). The CDR3: CSASRGGEQFF. In nucleotides, the CDR3 is TGCAGTGCTTCGCGGGGGGGTGAGCAGTTCTTC.

The V and J genes are TRBV7-2 and TRBJ2-1, with D hard to call. The CDR3 consists of 12 residues. CDR1 is SGHTA, CDR2 FQGNSA, per germline. The V gene lost 5 bases and the J gene lost 6 bases, with 8 bases spanning the gap. The CDR3 nucleotides read TGTGCCAGCAGCCGTCGCCCCAATGAGCAGTTCTTC. It translates to CASSRRPNEQFF.

The V gene is TRBV19, the J gene TRBJ1-1, with D possibly TRBD1 on 5 matching bases. The V end was cut by 7 bases, the J end by 3 bases, with 15 bases between. This CDR3 has 14 residues. Germline V gene sequence: CDR1 LNHDA, CDR2 SQIVND (reference sequence). The CDR3 protein is CASIAPGRYTEAFF. In DNA, the CDR3 is TGTGCCAGTATCGCGCCGGGACGGTACACTGAAGCTTTCTTT.

The chain is built from TRBV12-2 and TRBJ2-3; TRBD2, as called in the table, went unchecked against the DNA. TRBV12-2 is reported as a pseudogene. The length of the CDR3 is 17 residues. CDR3 DNA: TGTGCAAGTCGCTTTAGCGGGAGGGCCCTCGGCACAGATACGCAGTATTTT. Residues: CASRFSGRALGTDTQYF.

This clone occurred a few times. The rearrangement uses TRBV18 and TRBJ1-4; 12 nucleotides match TRBD1. Trimming at V came to 6 bases and at J to 6 bases, leaving 5 bases not matched to a gene. The CDR3 loop spans 15 amino acids. Germline CDR1 and CDR2: KGHSH and LQKENI. DNA of the CDR3: TGTGCCAGCTCCCGGGACAGGGGGCGCGATGAAAAACTGTTTTTT. The encoded protein is CASSRDRGRDEKLFF.

The V and J genes are TRBV5-1 and TRBJ2-1, with 7 bases that match TRBD1. The CDR3 runs to 16 residues. Trimming at V came to 3 bases and at J to 1 base, leaving 7 bases not matched to a gene. CDR1 is SGHRS, CDR2 YFSETQ, per germline. In DNA, the CDR3 is TGCGCCAGCAGCTCCCAGGGGGTCGGTTCCTACAATGAGCAGTTCTTC. Its translation is CASSSQGVGSYNEQFF.

The chain combines TRBV3-1 (or the pseudogene TRBV3-2) with TRBJ1-6, with a possible D match to TRBD1 (5 bases). CDR3 size: 14 residues. The ends were cut back, 1 base at V and 7 bases at J, with 8 bases in the middle. Germline values: CDR1 LGHDT, CDR2 YNNKEL (reference sequence). The CDR3 here is CASSQGGWNSPLHF. The CDR3 DNA follows: TGTGCCAGCAGCCAAGGGGGGTGGAATTCACCCCTCCACTTT.

CDR3 sequence: CASSLTGDQPQHF. In DNA, the CDR3 is TGTGCCAGCAGCTTAACAGGGGATCAGCCCCAGCATTTT. The chain carries TRBV7-2 and TRBJ1-5; 7 nucleotides match TRBD1. Germline CDR1 and CDR2: SGHTA and FQGNSA. The CDR3 is made up of 13 amino acids. Trimming cost V 2 bases and J 5 bases; bases outside gene matches: 0.

The rearrangement links TRBV6-5 to TRBJ1-1, with D hard to call. This CDR3 contains 13 residues. Germline CDR1 reads MNHEY; CDR2 reads SVGAGI. V lost 6 bases and J lost 1, with 9 bases in between. The CDR3 DNA is TGTGCCAGCAGACAGACAAGGAACACTGAAGCTTTCTTT. Translated: CASRQTRNTEAFF.

This chain's CDR3 is CASSNSVYEQYF. The CDR3 bases are TGTGCCAGTAGTAACAGTGTCTACGAGCAGTACTTC. V and J are TRBV19 and TRBJ2-7; the D is unclear. The CDR3 is 12 residues long. V was pared by 4 bases and J by 3 bases, with 7 bases between. CDR1 LNHDA and CDR2 SQIVND come from the germline V gene (reference sequence).

The rearrangement uses TRBV6-6 and TRBJ2-1; 12 bases match TRBD2. V gave up 5 bases and J gave up 6 bases; unmatched junction bases: 11. CDR1 and CDR2 (germline): MNHNY, SVGAGI (reference sequence). The CDR3 totals 17 residues. The CDR3 loop reads CASSPRLAGAPGNEQFF. The CDR3 DNA reads TGTGCCAGCAGTCCTCGACTAGCGGGGGCACCGGGCAATGAGCAGTTCTTC.